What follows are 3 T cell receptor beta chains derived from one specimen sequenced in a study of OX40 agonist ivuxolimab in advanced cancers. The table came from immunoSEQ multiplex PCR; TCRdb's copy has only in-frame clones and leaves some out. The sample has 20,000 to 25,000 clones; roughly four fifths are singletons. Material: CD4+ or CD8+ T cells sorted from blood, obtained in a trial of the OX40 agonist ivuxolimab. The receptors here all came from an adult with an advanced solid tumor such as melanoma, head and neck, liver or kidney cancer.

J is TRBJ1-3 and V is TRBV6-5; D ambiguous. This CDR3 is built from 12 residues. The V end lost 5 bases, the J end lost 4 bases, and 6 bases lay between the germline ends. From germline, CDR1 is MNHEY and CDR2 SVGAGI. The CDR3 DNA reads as TGTGCCAGCAGTAATGGGGGAAACACCATATATTTT. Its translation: CASSNGGNTIYF.

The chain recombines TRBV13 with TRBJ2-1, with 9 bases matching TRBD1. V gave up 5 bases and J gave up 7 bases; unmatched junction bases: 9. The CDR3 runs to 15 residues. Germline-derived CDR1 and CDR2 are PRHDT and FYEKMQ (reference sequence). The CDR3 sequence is CASSTEDRGGNEQFF. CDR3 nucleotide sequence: TGTGCCAGCAGCACCGAGGACAGGGGTGGGAATGAGCAGTTCTTC.

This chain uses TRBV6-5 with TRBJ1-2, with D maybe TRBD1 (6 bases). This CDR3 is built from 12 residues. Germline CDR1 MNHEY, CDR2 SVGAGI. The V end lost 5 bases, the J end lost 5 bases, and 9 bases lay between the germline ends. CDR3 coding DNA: TGTGCCAGCAGTGGACAGCTATATGGCTACACCTTC. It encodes CASSGQLYGYTF.